Listed below are T cell receptor beta chains from one sample, sequenced in a study of CD8 T cells in Susac syndrome. TCRdb re-called the immunoSEQ multiplex PCR reads with MiXCR, one entry per CDR3 protein. Here the sample spans approximately 74,000 distinct CDR3 sequences, over 85% being singletons. The sequencing input was CD8+ T cells from PBMCs. The receptor source for this set is a human donor with Susac syndrome. Each CDR3 is given with its conserved first and last residue. A D gene is named only where the DNA matches it firmly. Clone size is shown for a subset of rows, as once, few, many or a class of expanded clone.

v_call	clone_size	d_call	j_call	cdr3_nt	cdr3_aa
TRBV13	once	TRBD2	TRBJ2-7	TGTGCCAGCAGCTGGGGGACTAGATCTGGCGAGCAGTACTTC	CASSWGTRSGEQYF
TRBV29-1	.	.	TRBJ2-1	TGCAGCGTCGAACCCCCCCCGACTAGGGCCGGAGTTTGGAATGAGCAGTTCTTC	CSVEPPPTRAGVWNEQFF
TRBV6-2/TRBV6-3	.	.	TRBJ1-2	TGTGCCAGCAGTTACAGAGCCTATGGCTACACCTTC	CASSYRAYGYTF
TRBV6-5	.	.	TRBJ2-6	TGTGCCAGCAGTCATCCTACTGGAGCCAACGTCCTGACTTTC	CASSHPTGANVLTF
TRBV7-9	.	TRBD2	TRBJ2-5	TGTGCCAGCAGCTTTGGGTCTAGCGGGAGAAGGGAGACCCAGTACTTC	CASSFGSSGRRETQYF
TRBV9	.	.	TRBJ1-2	TGTGCCAGCAGCGCTGCCGGGACACACTATGGCTACACCTTC	CASSAAGTHYGYTF
TRBV7-8	.	TRBD2	TRBJ2-1	TGTGCCAGCAGCTTAGGGCTAGCGGGAGGGTCAATATACAATGAGCAGTTCTTC	CASSLGLAGGSIYNEQFF
TRBV3-1	.	.	TRBJ1-2	TGTGCCAGCAGCTCACAGGTTAACTATGGCTACACCTTC	CASSSQVNYGYTF
TRBV19	.	.	TRBJ2-4	TGTGCCAGTACCCCCCCGGACCAGATTATTCAGTACTTC	CASTPPDQIIQYF
TRBV13	.	.	TRBJ2-7	TGTGCCAGCAGCTTAGAAAAAGACGAGCAGTACTTC	CASSLEKDEQYF
TRBV5-1	.	TRBD1	TRBJ1-1	TGCGCCAGCAGCCATGGACAGGGCACTGAAGCTTTCTTT	CASSHGQGTEAFF
TRBV5-6	.	.	TRBJ2-1	TGTGCCAGCAGCTTGATTGGGCCTGACAATGAGCAGTTCTTC	CASSLIGPDNEQFF
TRBV27	once	TRBD2	TRBJ2-3	TGTGCCAGCAGCACGAAGCGGGAGGGAACAGATACGCAGTATTTT	CASSTKREGTDTQYF
TRBV13	.	TRBD2	TRBJ2-7	TGTGCCAGCAGCCCCCCGGGGGGTAGCGACGAGCAGTACTTC	CASSPPGGSDEQYF
TRBV20-1	.	TRBD2	TRBJ2-1	TGCAGTGCTAGAGATACTAGCGGGAGGGCCTCCTACAATGAGCAGTTCTTC	CSARDTSGRASYNEQFF
TRBV5-1	.	.	TRBJ1-4	TGCGCCAGCAGCTTGACTTTCCTGGCTGAAAAACTGTTTTTT	CASSLTFLAEKLFF
TRBV4-1	.	.	TRBJ2-5	TGCGCCAGCAGCCAGGTTCCCAGGCAAGAGACCCAGTACTTC	CASSQVPRQETQYF
TRBV6-4	.	.	TRBJ2-3	TGTGCCAGCAGTGACTCAAACACAGATACGCAGTATTTT	CASSDSNTDTQYF
TRBV11-3	medium-sized	TRBD2	TRBJ2-1	TGTGCCAGCAGCTCCCGACTAGCGGGGGGCGCTAACCACAATGAGCAGTTCTTC	CASSSRLAGGANHNEQFF
TRBV27	.	TRBD2	TRBJ2-1	TGTGCCAGCAGCCTTCCGGGACTAGCGTTCAATGAGCAGTTCTTC	CASSLPGLAFNEQFF
TRBV7-8	.	TRBD1	TRBJ2-5	TGTGCCAGCAGCTTAACCCGGGACAGGGGGCGGGTGGCCGAAGAGACCCAGTACTTC	CASSLTRDRGRVAEETQYF
TRBV20-1	.	.	TRBJ1-5	TGCAGTGCTAGACCGGACATGACCAATCAGCCCCAGCATTTT	CSARPDMTNQPQHF
TRBV29-1	.	.	TRBJ2-3	TGCAGCGTGGATGGTACGAGCGGACCGGATTTAAGCACAGATACGCAGTATTTT	CSVDGTSGPDLSTDTQYF
TRBV30	.	.	TRBJ1-1	TGTGCCTGGAGTGTAGGCGGGGACACTGAAGCTTTCTTT	CAWSVGGDTEAFF
TRBV28	once	.	TRBJ2-4	TGTGCCAGCAGTTCGGGCCTAAAGGGGAACATTCAGTACTTC	CASSSGLKGNIQYF
TRBV7-3	.	.	TRBJ2-3	TGTGCCAGCTCTGGAGGGAGAGGTGGTAGCACAGATACGCAGTATTTT	CASSGGRGGSTDTQYF
TRBV19	.	TRBD1	TRBJ2-7	TGTGCCAGTGGGTCAAGGACAGGGGCCAACTACGAGCAGTACTTC	CASGSRTGANYEQYF
TRBV7-2	medium-sized	.	TRBJ2-1	TGTGCCAGCAGCTTGAACGGGTGGGGGCAGTTCTTC	CASSLNGWGQFF
TRBV4-3	.	.	TRBJ2-1	TGCGCCAGCAGCCACGAGGGTAGAGAGCAGTTCTTC	CASSHEGREQFF
TRBV27	.	.	TRBJ2-6	TGTGCCAGCAGTTTACTGCTTCCCGGAGTAGTAAGCTCTGGGGCCAACGTCCTGACTTTC	CASSLLLPGVVSSGANVLTF
TRBV4-3	.	.	TRBJ2-5	TGCGCCAGCAGCCAAAGAGCTCGCGGGACACTACAAGAGACCCAGTACTTC	CASSQRARGTLQETQYF
TRBV7-9	.	.	TRBJ2-3	TGTGCCAGCAAGATCGATAGCACAGATACGCAGTATTTT	CASKIDSTDTQYF
TRBV3-1	.	TRBD2	TRBJ2-5	TGTGCCAGCAGCCAACTCAATAGCGGGGGAGGAGAGACCCAGTACTTC	CASSQLNSGGGETQYF
TRBV3-1	.	.	TRBJ2-5	TGTGCCAGCACCTCATGGACGGACGGAGAAGAGACCCAGTACTTC	CASTSWTDGEETQYF
TRBV5-4	few	.	TRBJ2-3	TGTGCCAGCAGTACTAGCACAGATACGCAGTATTTT	CASSTSTDTQYF
TRBV15	once	TRBD2	TRBJ2-5	TGTGCCACCAGCGCCGGACTAGCGGAGACCCAGTACTTC	CATSAGLAETQYF
TRBV13	.	TRBD2	TRBJ2-3	TGTGCCAGCAGCTTACCCGGGGGGGGCACAGATACGCAGTATTTT	CASSLPGGGTDTQYF
TRBV24-1	.	TRBD1	TRBJ2-7	TGTGCCACCAGTGATTCCGGACAGGGAGGCGAGCAGTACTTC	CATSDSGQGGEQYF
TRBV30	.	.	TRBJ2-1	TGTGCCTGGAGTTTAAATGAGCAGTTCTTC	CAWSLNEQFF